This T cell receptor (beta chain) was profiled in a study of cytomegalovirus exposure and HLA in healthy donors. Study-level findings and limits: The study listed some 160 cytomegalovirus-associated TCR beta chains. There were a few CMV-associated chains whose specificity for CMV antigens was confirmed in vitro. A later analysis found first-cohort TCR clusters tended to co-occur in the 120 or so validation repertoires.

Assay: immunoSEQ multiplex PCR; the TCRdb copy retains only in-frame clones and omits some. Here the sample spans roughly 130,000 clones, approximately 89% being singletons. CDR1 SGHNT and CDR2 YENEEA come from the germline V gene. The V gene lost 5 bases and the J gene lost 6 bases, with 11 bases spanning the gap. The CDR3 has 13 amino acids. To note about this clone: Its antigen is as yet unknown.

Among the roughly 120 subjects of the validation cohort, separate from the approximately 700-subject first cohort, were the donors. The receptor's source is a young man in good health and CMV-seronegative. Input material: PBMCs. The chain has TRBV11-3 and TRBJ2-1, with a possible D match to TRBD1 (6 bases). The CDR3 DNA sequence: TGTGCCAGCAGCCCCGGACAGAGCAATGAGCAGTTCTTC. It encodes CASSPGQSNEQFF. The full variable domain, with the rest looked up from reference TRBV11-3 and TRBJ2-1, is EAGVVQSPRYKIIEKKQPVAFWCNPISGHNTLYWYLQNLGQGPELLIRYENEEAVDDSQLPKDRFSAERLKGVDSTLKIQPAELGDSAVYLCASSPGQSNEQFFGPGTRLTVL.